This T cell receptor (beta chain) was obtained from a study of neurological immune-mediated disorders. Study as a whole: For the 34 multiple sclerosis patients, the disease was relapsing-remitting in some 31 and secondary progressive in 3. Study-level points and caveats: None of the CDR3 amino acid sequences of expanded clones recurred across subjects, suggesting private repertoires in all groups.

At least ten counts were recorded for this clonotype. The antigen is not known. A 10-nucleotide random UMI tagged transcripts in template-switch 5'RACE cDNA synthesis. MiXCR was run by TCRdb on the 5' RACE reads, yielding one entry per CDR3 protein. Among about 66,000 distinct CDR3 sequences, 3.4% were seen once, and the ten largest hold roughly 3.7%. The CDR3 is 15 amino acids. In germline, CDR1 is MNHNY, CDR2 SVGAGI (reference sequence). V dropped 3 bases and J dropped 4 bases, with 15 bases sitting between them. The receptor's source is a man in his forties or fifties with multiple sclerosis. The sequenced material came from PBMCs. This chain joins TRBV6-6 and TRBJ2-5; D perhaps matches TRBD2 (6 bases). The CDR3 loop is CASSYRGSGPETQYF. The CDR3 nucleotides read TGTGCCAGCAGTTATCGGGGGAGTGGTCCAGAGACCCAGTACTTC.